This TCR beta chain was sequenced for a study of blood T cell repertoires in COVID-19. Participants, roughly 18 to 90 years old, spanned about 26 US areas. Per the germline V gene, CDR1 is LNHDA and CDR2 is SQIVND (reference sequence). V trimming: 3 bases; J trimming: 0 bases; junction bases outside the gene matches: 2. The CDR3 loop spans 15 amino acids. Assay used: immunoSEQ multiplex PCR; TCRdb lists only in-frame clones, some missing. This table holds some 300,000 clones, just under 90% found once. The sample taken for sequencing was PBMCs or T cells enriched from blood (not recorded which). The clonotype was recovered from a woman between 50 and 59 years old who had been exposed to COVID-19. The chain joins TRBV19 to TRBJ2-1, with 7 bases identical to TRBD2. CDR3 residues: CASSILADSYNEQFF. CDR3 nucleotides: TGTGCCAGTAGTATCCTAGCGGACTCCTACAATGAGCAGTTCTTC.